The next 23 T cell receptor beta chains were all read from a single sample in a study of blood T cell repertoires in COVID-19. Assay: immunoSEQ multiplex PCR; the TCRdb copy retains only in-frame clones and omits some. The sample has 95,000 to 150,000 clones; roughly 85% are singletons. The source material was peripheral blood. The origin of the receptors is a middle-aged man with acute or convalescent COVID-19.

This sequence joins TRBV5-8 and TRBJ2-3, with D possibly being TRBD2 (5 bases). Germline V gives CDR1 SGHTS, CDR2 YDEGEE. The V end lost 7 bases, the J end lost 2 bases, and 23 bases lay between the germline ends. CDR3 length equals 17 residues. The CDR3 DNA follows: TGTGCCAGCCCCATATGGTGGGAGCGCTATTCCACAGATACGCAGTATTTT. It codes for CASPIWWERYSTDTQYF.

The chain uses TRBV12-3 or TRBV12-4 and TRBJ2-4; 8 bases fit TRBD1. The CDR3 covers 13 residues. The trim removed 6 bases at V and 9 bases at J, leaving 7 bases unmatched. In nucleotides, the CDR3 is TGTGCCAGCAGGGGGGACAGGCGGGGCATTCAGTACTTC. Translated: CASRGDRRGIQYF.

The rearrangement uses TRBV7-2 and TRBJ1-2, with 9 nucleotides matching TRBD1. This CDR3 comprises 17 residues. CDR1 and CDR2 from the germline V gene are SGHTA and FQGNSA. V lost 5 bases, J lost 3 bases, and 13 bases stayed unmatched. The DNA of the CDR3 is TGTGCCAGCAGCCCCCGTGGACAGGGGCGCGTAGACTATGGCTACACCTTC. Protein sequence: CASSPRGQGRVDYGYTF.

Only one count was recorded for this clone. The CDR3 DNA follows: TGTGCCTGGAGCAAGGGGGGGCTGAACACCGGGGAGCTGTTTTTT. Amino acids: CAWSKGGLNTGELFF. This chain links TRBV30 with TRBJ2-2; the D gene is possibly TRBD2 (7 bases). Germline V lookup: CDR1 GTSNPN, CDR2 SVGIG (reference sequence). There are 15 residues in the CDR3. Trimming cost V 3 bases and J 1 base, with 12 bases left between them. Full variable domain (missing parts from reference TRBV30 and TRBJ2-2): SQTIHQWPATLVQPVGSPLSLECTVEGTSNPNLYWYRQAAGRGLQLLFYSVGIGQISSEVPQNLSASRPQDRQFILSSKKLLLSDSGFYLCAWSKGGLNTGELFFGEGSRLTVL.

The chain links TRBV30 to TRBJ1-3; D gene uncertain. Germline CDR1 reads GTSNPN; CDR2 reads SVGIG (reference sequence). The length of the CDR3 is 13 residues. V lost 2 bases, J lost 4 bases, and 9 bases lay in between. The CDR3 nucleotides are TGTGCCTGGAGTACTCTTCTCGGAAACACCATATATTTT. This encodes CAWSTLLGNTIYF.

This sequence joins TRBV5-1 and TRBJ2-7; 10 bases agree with TRBD1. The length of the CDR3 is 14 residues. CDR1 and CDR2 from the germline V gene are SGHRS and YFSETQ. The junction had 5 bases not matched to a gene; V was cut back by 3 bases and J by 5 bases. The CDR3 reads CASSWGQGFNEQYF. CDR3 DNA: TGCGCCAGCAGCTGGGGACAGGGGTTCAACGAGCAGTACTTC.

This clone was observed once. The CDR3 DNA follows: TGTGCCAGCAGTTTTGCGCCTAACTATGGCTACACCTTC. Translating it yields CASSFAPNYGYTF. The chain combines TRBV12-3 or TRBV12-4 with TRBJ1-2; D is uncertain. Trimming stripped 3 bases from V and 0 bases from J, with 5 bases between. The CDR3 covers 13 residues.

The rearrangement uses TRBV2 and TRBJ2-7, with 11 bases aligning to TRBD2. Germline V gives CDR1 SNHLY, CDR2 FYNNEI. The trim removed 6 bases at V and 5 bases at J, leaving 6 bases unmatched. CDR3 length: 14 residues. CDR3: CASSQGLAVNEQYF. The CDR3 nucleotides are TGTGCCAGCAGCCAGGGACTAGCGGTCAACGAGCAGTACTTC.

The chain combines TRBV27 with TRBJ1-2, with 8 bases identical to TRBD1. Germline loops: CDR1 MNHEY, CDR2 SMNVEV (reference sequence). CDR3 length: 14 amino acids. V trimming: 3 bases; J trimming: 7 bases; junction bases outside the gene matches: 7. In DNA, the CDR3 is TGTGCCAGCAGTTTGGGTGGGGGACAGGCTGGCTACACCTTC. Translated, it gives CASSLGGGQAGYTF.

The genes are TRBV5-1 and TRBJ1-5, with 8 bases that match TRBD1. This CDR3 has 16 amino acids. Per germline, CDR1 SGHRS and CDR2 YFSETQ. J lost 4 bases, V lost 0 bases, and 6 bases had no gene match. CDR3 nucleotide sequence: TGCGCCAGCAGCTTGGGAGACAGGGGTGGTAATCAGCCCCAGCATTTT. Protein: CASSLGDRGGNQPQHF.

V and J are TRBV6-6 and TRBJ2-6; possibly TRBD1 for D (5 bases). Germline values: CDR1 MNHNY, CDR2 SVGAGI (reference sequence). The V and J ends lost 2 bases and 2 bases respectively, with 10 bases between them. The CDR3 consists of 16 residues. The CDR3 protein is CASSYQGSAGANVLTF. CDR3 in DNA: TGTGCCAGCAGTTACCAGGGCAGCGCTGGGGCCAACGTCCTGACTTTC.

CDR3 residues: CASSSYPGTSVGTGELFF. CDR3 bases: TGTGCCAGCAGCTCCTACCCCGGGACTAGTGTGGGCACCGGGGAGCTGTTTTTT. The chain uses TRBV5-4 and TRBJ2-2; 8 bases match TRBD2. The V and J ends lost 3 bases and 4 bases, in that order; junction bases with no gene match: 14. This CDR3 has 18 amino acids. The germline V gene has CDR1 SGHNT and CDR2 YYREEE (reference sequence).

The chain is built from TRBV19 and TRBJ1-2; 9 nucleotides agree with TRBD1. Germline V CDR1 and CDR2: LNHDA, SQIVND (reference sequence). The CDR3 totals 15 residues. J lost 6 bases, V lost 5 bases, and 10 bases had no gene match. CDR3 protein: CASSSRTGALHGYTF. CDR3 nucleotides: TGTGCCAGTAGTTCTAGGACAGGGGCGCTTCATGGCTACACCTTC.

This chain joins TRBV10-2 and TRBJ2-7; 10 bases align to TRBD1. The V gene's germline CDR1 is WSHSY and CDR2 SAAADI. The CDR3 consists of 15 residues. V shed 2 bases, J shed 6 bases, and the junction held 7 bases outside the gene matches. The DNA for the CDR3 is TGCGCCAGCAGTGAGGGGAGACAGGGGGCCGGCGAGCAGTACTTC. It encodes CASSEGRQGAGEQYF.

The genes are TRBV19 and TRBJ2-6, with a possible D match to TRBD1 (5 bases). The V gene lost 4 bases and the J gene lost 2 bases, with 15 bases spanning the gap. The V gene's germline CDR1 is LNHDA and CDR2 SQIVND (reference sequence). The CDR3 covers 17 residues. This chain's CDR3 is CASSRSLGRAGANVLTF. The CDR3 DNA reads as TGTGCCAGTAGTAGGAGCCTGGGCAGGGCTGGGGCCAACGTCCTGACTTTC.

This clone was detected once. The chain employs TRBV19 and TRBJ1-5; tentative D call: TRBD1 (6 bases). Germline assignment: CDR1 LNHDA and CDR2 SQIVND (reference sequence). The V gene lost 4 bases and the J gene lost 2 bases, with 15 bases spanning the gap. This CDR3 spans 16 amino acids. The CDR3 sequence is CASSTSRTEGNQPQHF. The CDR3 coding sequence is TGTGCCAGTAGTACCTCCCGGACAGAAGGCAATCAGCCCCAGCATTTT.

The V gene is TRBV5-4, the J gene TRBJ2-1, with D tentatively TRBD2 (5 bases). This CDR3 is built from 14 residues. Trimming pared 4 bases from V and 7 bases from J, leaving 15 bases between. Germline loops: CDR1 SGHNT, CDR2 YYREEE (reference sequence). Written as DNA, the CDR3 is TGTGCCAGCAGCCGAGCTGTAACGGGGAATGAGCAGTTCTTC. Residues: CASSRAVTGNEQFF.

The chain uses TRBV29-1 and TRBJ2-3; the D gene is possibly TRBD2 (6 bases). Germline values: CDR1 SQVTM, CDR2 ANQGSEA. Between the trimmed V and J ends, which lost 8 bases and 3 bases, there was a span of 12 bases. The CDR3 is 12 residues long. The DNA of the CDR3 is TGCAGCCCCGGGGACTCTACAGATACGCAGTATTTT. Encoded protein: CSPGDSTDTQYF.

This clone was counted a single time. The gene calls are TRBV4-3 and TRBJ2-7; no clear D gene. Germline assignment: CDR1 LGHNA and CDR2 YSLEER. This CDR3 spans 14 amino acids. V was pared by 4 bases and J by 3 bases, with 13 bases between. CDR3 protein: CASSLDPGGYEQYF. Here the CDR3 DNA reads TGCGCCAGCAGCCTAGACCCCGGTGGCTACGAGCAGTACTTC.

The chain joins TRBV27 to TRBJ1-2; 8 bases fit TRBD1. The CDR3 sequence is 14 residues long. The V segment lost 4 bases and the J segment 4 bases; nucleotides outside the gene matches: 5. Germline V CDR1 and CDR2: MNHEY, SMNVEV (reference sequence). The CDR3, as DNA: TGTGCCAGCAGTTCGTCGACAGGGGTCTATGGCTACACCTTC. Encoded protein: CASSSSTGVYGYTF.

The chain has TRBV9 and TRBJ2-6; D is ambiguous. V dropped 0 bases and J dropped 1 base, with 5 bases sitting between them. In germline, CDR1 is SGDLS, CDR2 YYNGEE. The CDR3 has 15 residues. The DNA for the CDR3 is TGTGCCAGCAGCGTAGGTTCTTCTGGGGCCAACGTCCTGACTTTC. As protein: CASSVGSSGANVLTF. The complete variable domain, with remaining parts taken from reference TRBV9 and TRBJ2-6, reads DSGVTQTPKHLITATGQRVTLRCSPRSGDLSVYWYQQSLDQGLQFLIQYYNGEERAKGNILERFSAQQFPDLHSELNLSSLELGDSALYFCASSVGSSGANVLTFGAGSRLTVL.

This rearrangement joins TRBV7-2 to TRBJ1-2; 9 bases align to TRBD1. The CDR3 totals 14 residues. Per the germline V gene, CDR1 is SGHTA and CDR2 is FQGNSA. The trim removed 4 bases at V and 7 bases at J, leaving 7 bases unmatched. The CDR3 DNA reads TGTGCCAGCAGCTCAAGGACAGGGGACGGTGGCTACACCTTC. Residues: CASSSRTGDGGYTF.

The chain couples TRBV7-9 to TRBJ2-7; the match to TRBD2 covers 12 bases. Trimming at V came to 5 bases and at J to 4 bases, leaving 3 bases not matched to a gene. The V gene's germline CDR1 is SEHNR and CDR2 FQNEAQ (reference sequence). This CDR3 contains 14 residues. The CDR3 DNA sequence: TGTGCCAGCAGCAAGACTAGCGGGGGATACGAGCAGTACTTC. Protein product: CASSKTSGGYEQYF. Full variable domain (outside the CDR3, taken from reference TRBV7-9 and TRBJ2-7): DTGVSQNPRHKITKRGQNVTFRCDPISEHNRLYWYRQTLGQGPEFLTYFQNEAQLEKSRLLSDRFSAERPKGSFSTLEIQRTEQGDSAMYLCASSKTSGGYEQYFGPGTRLTVT.